These T cell receptor beta chains were read from a single sample in a study of shared clonotypes between healthy human individuals. Some clones are missing from TCRdb's copy, which holds only in-frame ones; the method was immunoSEQ multiplex PCR. The profile shows a few million clones, around 93% of them singletons. Sample: naive CD8+ T cells from PBMCs. Every receptor here comes from a man aged 18 to 35 in good health. Some clones in this sample may be carry-over from other donors' samples. Both conserved end residues are part of each CDR3.

j_call v_call cdr3_aa
TRBJ1-1 TRBV5-1 CASSLVSFQTEAFF
TRBJ1-2 TRBV9 CASSVSTSNYGYTF
TRBJ2-3 TRBV7-6 CASSLSVTGGEGATDTQYF
TRBJ2-7 TRBV13 CASSFSSGRARYEQYF
TRBJ2-3 TRBV19 CASSKSPMRGLNTDTQYF
TRBJ2-7 TRBV28 CASSLSGSFSYEQYF
TRBJ2-7 TRBV6-1 CASSEEGRTEQYF
TRBJ2-5 TRBV7-9 CASSFSPTQETQYF
TRBJ1-1 TRBV10-2 CASSDSGLNTEAFF
TRBJ2-7 TRBV30 CAWRQRYEQYF
TRBJ2-1 TRBV7-9 CASSQLAGRNEQFF
TRBJ2-2 TRBV15 CATSRRQGAGELFF
TRBJ2-3 TRBV27 CASSLSTGLSDTQYF
TRBJ1-2 TRBV9 CASSNTPDYGYTF
TRBJ2-5 TRBV2 CASGTTSEEETQYF
TRBJ1-1 TRBV4-3 CASSPWRGYTEAFF
TRBJ1-5 TRBV27 CASGLGWPQHF
TRBJ1-1 TRBV19 CASAREGVTEAFF
TRBJ2-7 TRBV28 CASLPAGSAYEQYF
TRBJ2-1 TRBV7-9 CASSAGQGANEQFF
TRBJ1-1 TRBV2 CASSGDSPEAFF
TRBJ2-2 TRBV4-1 CASSPTANTGELFF
TRBJ2-1 TRBV7-2 CASSRDRGRVNEQFF
TRBJ1-2 TRBV6-1 CASLGKQGSNYGYTF
TRBJ2-7 TRBV7-2 CASSSGAISIYEQYF
TRBJ1-2 TRBV11-2 CASSFMAGAMPPYGYTF
TRBJ2-3 TRBV2 CASSDRTGGGDTQYF
TRBJ2-1 TRBV28 CASSDRNHPGLKGDEQFF
TRBJ2-6 TRBV7-8 CASSLQDGSGANVLTF
TRBJ2-5 TRBV7-9 CASSFGLQETQYF